A single sample is the source of the 4 T cell receptor beta chains below, sequenced in a study of cytomegalovirus exposure and HLA in healthy donors (dated by TCRdb to the late 2010s). To prepare the library, the immunoSEQ multiplex PCR assay was applied. A mixture of 60 forward primers for TCR Vbeta segments and 13 reverse primers for TCR Jbeta segments was used in the multiplex PCR. TCRdb took over this immuneACCESS table, retaining in-frame rearrangements with V and J assigned. Such tables are incomplete; in checked studies, under half of the missing clones stem from an unresolved V gene, and the remainder is unexplained. Recorded for this sample are some 190,000 clones; roughly 78% of them occurred a single time. The ten largest clones add up to under 2% of the sample. The sample taken for sequencing was PBMCs. These receptors all stem from a young woman in good health and CMV-seronegative.

The chain couples TRBV19 to TRBJ1-5, with D tentatively TRBD1 (6 bases). The CDR3 length is 16 residues. V was cut by 3 bases and J by 3 bases, with 15 bases left in between. Germline assignment: CDR1 LNHDA and CDR2 SQIVND (reference sequence). The chain's CDR3 is CASSISGEIFNQPQHF. CDR3 DNA: TGTGCCAGTAGTATCTCAGGGGAGATATTCAATCAGCCCCAGCATTTT. The variable domain in full, with the rest retrieved from reference TRBV19 and TRBJ1-5, is DGGITQSPKYLFRKEGQNVTLSCEQNLNHDAMYWYRQDPGQGLRLIYYSQIVNDFQKGDIAEGYSVSREKKESFPLTVTSAQKNPTAFYLCASSISGEIFNQPQHFGDGTRLSIL.

V usage is TRBV4-1 and J usage is TRBJ2-3; no firm D call. The germline V and J ends were trimmed by 1 base and 0 bases, with 8 bases remaining between them. The V gene's germline CDR1 is MGHRA and CDR2 YSYEKL. The CDR3 has 15 amino acids. The CDR3 region is CASSQVISSTDTQYF. CDR3 sequence (DNA): TGCGCCAGCAGCCAAGTTATCTCTAGCACAGATACGCAGTATTTT.

V and J are TRBV7-6 and TRBJ2-5; 8 nucleotides line up with TRBD1. Germline CDR1 reads SGHVS; CDR2 reads FNYEAQ. The J segment lost 5 bases and the V segment lost 1 base, leaving 9 bases of the junction unmatched. The CDR3 contains 16 residues. The CDR3 DNA reads as TGTGCCAGCAGCTTAGGCGGGACAGGAGGAGGCGAGACCCAGTACTTC. This encodes CASSLGGTGGGETQYF.

The J gene is TRBJ2-5, the V gene TRBV5-1, with 13 bases matching TRBD2. In germline, CDR1 is SGHRS, CDR2 YFSETQ. CDR3 length: 15 amino acids. With 3 bases clipped from V and 4 bases from J, the junction kept 3 bases outside the gene matches. CDR3 sequence (DNA): TGCGCCAGCAGCTACTGGACTAGCGGGGGAGAGACCCAGTACTTC. This codes for CASSYWTSGGETQYF.